The present T cell receptor beta chain was sequenced within a study of metastatic and nonmetastatic thyroid tumors. Study overall: It was across blood and tumor or nodule tissue from malignant and benign thyroid patients that repertoires were compared.

This clone was detected ten times or more. Original data processing: A papillary thyroid cancer distant-metastasis classifier was built from CDR3 differences across clinicopathological groups. Via MiXCR, TCRdb re-called the PCR reads. These V and J calls are TCRdb output, not the study's own analysis. The sample records about 24,000 clones, under 30% being singletons. The entire patient cohort was treatment-naive prior to thyroid surgery. The germline V gene encodes CDR1 KGHDR and CDR2 SFDVKD. Trimming took off 8 bases at V and 2 bases at J, with 12 bases between the two ends. This CDR3 has 13 residues.

This clonotype was sampled from a male donor with papillary thyroid cancer or a benign thyroid nodule (not recorded which). Some clones in this sample may be carry-over from other donors' samples. The specimen sequenced was blood. V is TRBV24-1 and J is TRBJ2-7, with D possibly TRBD2 on 5 matching bases. Here the CDR3 DNA reads TGTGCCACCATGGAGGAGATACCCTACGAGCAGTACTTC. This codes for CATMEEIPYEQYF.